This passage covers 22 T cell receptor beta chains from one sample sequenced in a study of molecular identifiers for immune sequencing clone quantification. TCRdb reanalysed the PCR reads using MiXCR and keeps one entry per CDR3 protein. Here the sample spans about half a million distinct CDR3 sequences, 20% to 25% being singletons. The sequenced material came from naive CD8+ T cells from blood, with Jurkat cell RNA spiked in. The subset here: FACS-sorted CD8+CD4-CCR7+CD45RA+ naive T cells. The receptors shown here come from a human donor in good health. Some libraries in this study had Jurkat cell RNA spiked in.

A note on this clonotype: This sequence may be a read error, since a much larger clone differs from it by one base. This sequence joins TRBV29-1 and TRBJ2-2; perhaps TRBD2 as D (5 bases). In germline, CDR1 is SQVTM, CDR2 ANQGSEA. This CDR3 spans 13 amino acids. The CDR3 DNA follows: TGCAGCGCCAAAACAGCGAGCACCGGGGAGCCGTTTTTT. Protein sequence: CSAKTASTGEPFF.

Of note for this clonotype: It may be a read error: a sequence one base away is much more abundant. The J gene is TRBJ2-3, the V gene TRBV5-3, with 9 bases fitting TRBD1. TRBV5-3 is an open reading frame whose function is uncertain. The CDR3 is 15 amino acids. CDR3 sequence: CASSWTGVSTDTQYF. CDR3 DNA sequence: TGTGCCAGCAGCTGGACAGGGGTCTCCACAGATACGCAGTATTTT.

The rearrangement links TRBV14 to TRBJ1-5; D is perhaps TRBD1 (6 bases). Trimming removed 1 base at V and 7 bases at J, with 8 bases between. Germline V gene sequence: CDR1 SGHDN, CDR2 FVKESK. This CDR3 contains 13 residues. For the CDR3, the DNA is TGTGCCAGCAGCCAAGGAAGGGGGCAGCCCCAGCATTTT. This translates into CASSQGRGQPQHF.

The chain recombines TRBV3-1 with TRBJ1-3; possibly TRBD1 for D (5 bases). The CDR3 is 15 residues long. Germline V gene data show CDR1 as LGHDT and CDR2 as YNNKEL (reference sequence). V was cut by 4 bases and J by 3 bases, with 13 bases left in between. The CDR3 coding sequence is TGTGCCAGCAGCCGATCAAGGACATATGGAAACACCATATATTTT. As protein: CASSRSRTYGNTIYF. Full variable domain (missing parts from reference TRBV3-1 and TRBJ1-3): DTAVSQTPKYLVTQMGNDKSIKCEQNLGHDTMYWYKQDSKKFLKIMFSYNNKELIINETVPNRFSPKSPDKAHLNLHINSLELGDSAVYFCASSRSRTYGNTIYFGEGSWLTVV.

The sample holds a few counts of this clonotype. The CDR3, as DNA: TGTGCCAGCAGTCATATCGGGGCAGGGCTTGACTATGGCTACACCTTC. This encodes CASSHIGAGLDYGYTF. The chain uses TRBV12-3 or TRBV12-4 and TRBJ1-2; possible D gene TRBD1, 5 bases. The CDR3 loop spans 16 amino acids. Trimming cost V 5 bases and J 3 bases, with 19 bases left between them.

This clonotype was observed at least ten times. The genes are TRBV12-3 or TRBV12-4 and TRBJ2-1, with unresolved D. CDR3 length: 13 residues. V was shortened by 6 bases and J by 6 bases, with 12 bases between the two germline ends. For the CDR3, the DNA is TGTGCCAGCAGCCAAGCCCCCCTCAATGAGCAGTTCTTC. Its protein product is CASSQAPLNEQFF.

The rearrangement links TRBV9 to TRBJ2-1; no reliable D call. Trimming stripped 0 bases from V and 5 bases from J, with 3 bases between. Germline lookup yields CDR1 SGDLS and CDR2 YYNGEE. The CDR3 loop spans 12 amino acids. The CDR3 protein is CASSVGNNEQFF. CDR3 bases: TGTGCCAGCAGCGTAGGGAACAATGAGCAGTTCTTC.

The table lists this clonotype with many counts. The V gene is TRBV7-9, the J gene TRBJ1-2; D is perhaps TRBD1 (5 bases). The V end was cut by 5 bases, the J end by 2 bases, with 15 bases between. The CDR3 runs 15 residues. CDR1 and CDR2 (germline): SEHNR, FQNEAQ (reference sequence). The CDR3 loop reads CASSRRDGGNYGYTF. CDR3 coding DNA: TGTGCCAGCAGCCGACGGGACGGAGGGAACTATGGCTACACCTTC.

This clonotype appeared a few times. This chain's CDR3 is CASSQRGPSGANVLTF. For the CDR3, the DNA is TGCGCCAGCAGCCAACGAGGACCTTCTGGGGCCAACGTCCTGACTTTC. This chain links TRBV4-1 with TRBJ2-6; D call uncertain. The germline V gene has CDR1 MGHRA and CDR2 YSYEKL. Trimming cost V 2 bases and J 1 base, with 9 bases left between them. The CDR3 extends over 16 amino acids.

The rearrangement uses TRBV4-3 and TRBJ2-7; D remains unclear. V was shortened by 0 bases and J by 6 bases, with 12 bases between the two germline ends. The CDR3 runs to 14 residues. The germline gives CDR1 LGHNA, CDR2 YSLEER. The CDR3 protein is CASSQDIGVAEQYF. CDR3 nucleotide sequence: TGCGCCAGCAGCCAAGATATTGGTGTGGCCGAGCAGTACTTC.

To note about this clonotype: A clone one base away is much larger, so this may be a read error. The chain is built from TRBV7-3 and TRBJ2-1; D is possibly TRBD1 or TRBD2 (5 bases each). The V and J ends lost 2 bases and 8 bases respectively, with 13 bases between them. The CDR3 covers 14 residues. Looked up from germline, CDR1 is SGHTA and CDR2 is FQGTGA. CDR3 region: CASSLVARGDEQFF. As DNA, the CDR3 is TGTGCCAGCAGCTTAGTTGCTAGAGGGGATGAGCAGTTCTTC. The full variable domain, in which reference TRBV7-3 and TRBJ2-1 provide the parts outside the CDR3, is GAGVSQTPSNKVTEKGKYVELRCDPISGHTALYWYRQSLGQGPEFLIYFQGTGAADDSGLPNDRFFAVRPEGSVSTLKIQRTERGDSAVYLCASSLVARGDEQFFGPGTRLTVL.

This clonotype was detected many times. The chain carries TRBV5-4 and TRBJ2-3; D is possibly TRBD1 (6 bases). V lost 3 bases and J 4 bases, leaving 9 bases between the germline ends. Germline V gene sequence: CDR1 SGHNT, CDR2 YYREEE (reference sequence). The CDR3 contains 13 residues. The CDR3 here is CASSWGRADTQYF. As DNA, the CDR3 is TGTGCCAGCAGCTGGGGGCGGGCAGATACGCAGTATTTT.

This chain connects TRBV7-2 to TRBJ1-3; no clear D gene. The CDR3 contains 15 residues. CDR1 SGHTA and CDR2 FQGNSA come from the germline V gene. V was trimmed by 1 base and J by 0 bases, leaving 7 bases between them. Written as DNA, the CDR3 is TGTGCCAGCAGCTTAGGCGGGAACTCTGGAAACACCATATATTTT. Amino acid sequence: CASSLGGNSGNTIYF.

Points on this clonotype: This may stem from a read error, because a much larger clone lies one nucleotide away. This chain connects TRBV5-1 to TRBJ1-1; D is unclear. V shed 1 base and J shed 1 base, with 8 bases lying between them. CDR1 is SGHRS, CDR2 YFSETQ, per germline. The CDR3 is 14 residues long. The CDR3 here is CASSLHSTNTEAFF. The CDR3 DNA follows: TGCGCCAGCAGCTTGCACAGTACGAACACTGAAGCTTTCTTT. The full variable domain, rest sourced from reference TRBV5-1 and TRBJ1-1, is KAGVTQTPRYLIKTRGQQVTLSCSPISGHRSVSWYQQTPGQGLQFLFEYFSETQRNKGNFPGRFSGRQFSNSRSEMNVSTLELGDSALYLCASSLHSTNTEAFFGQGTRLTVV.

This clonotype was detected only a few times. The V and J genes are TRBV7-6 and TRBJ2-1; 11 bases match TRBD2. Germline CDR1 SGHVS, CDR2 FNYEAQ. The CDR3 is 14 residues long. V lost 8 bases and J lost 8; bases outside the gene matches: 8. In DNA form, the CDR3 reads TGTGCCAGCTTCACGGGACTAGCGGCCGATGAGCAGTTCTTC. Its translation is CASFTGLAADEQFF.

This clonotype was detected only a few times. Relative to the germline gene, one junction end is altered; a read error may explain this. J is TRBJ2-3 and V is TRBV9; D perhaps matches TRBD1 (5 bases). Per the germline V gene, CDR1 is SGDLS and CDR2 is YYNGEE. The CDR3 consists of 13 residues. The CDR3 loop is CASSVVGTGTQYF. As DNA, the CDR3 is TGTGCCAGCAGCGTAGTGGGCACAGGTACGCAGTATTTT.

This clonotype has only a few counts. The rearrangement links TRBV30 to TRBJ1-2; D unclear. Between the trimmed V and J ends, which lost 0 bases and 7 bases, there was a span of 12 bases. Germline V gene sequence: CDR1 GTSNPN, CDR2 SVGIG (reference sequence). The CDR3 runs 13 residues. CDR3 DNA: TGTGCCTGGAGTGTACTAGGGTATGGTGGCTACACCTTC. Protein sequence: CAWSVLGYGGYTF.

This clonotype was counted a few times. J is TRBJ1-2 and V is TRBV28; D is unclear. V was cut by 5 bases and J by 8 bases, with 12 bases left in between. The CDR3 extends over 12 amino acids. Per germline, CDR1 MDHEN and CDR2 SYDVKM. The CDR3 nucleotides read TGTGCCAGCAGTGCGCGGACGTTCGGCTACACCTTC. It specifies CASSARTFGYTF.

This clonotype has ten or more counts. V usage is TRBV27 and J usage is TRBJ1-5; D remains unclear. Trimming removed 0 bases at V and 3 bases at J, with 9 bases between. The CDR3 contains 15 residues. Germline V gives CDR1 MNHEY, CDR2 SMNVEV (reference sequence). The CDR3 nucleotides are TGTGCCAGCAGTTTATCAGGAGGTATCAATCAGCCCCAGCATTTT. This translates into CASSLSGGINQPQHF.

Regarding this clonotype: A much larger clonotype is one base distant, so this may be a read error. V is TRBV12-3 or TRBV12-4 and J is TRBJ2-4; 8 nucleotides match TRBD2. The CDR3 sequence is 16 residues long. The V segment lost 7 bases and the J segment 6 bases; nucleotides outside the gene matches: 14. In DNA, the CDR3 is TGTGCCAGCACCTCAAGGGCAGCGGGAGTCGCAAACATTCAGTACTTC. Protein product: CASTSRAAGVANIQYF.

The chain recombines TRBV6-2 or TRBV6-3 with TRBJ1-5; weak D call: TRBD1 (6 bases). Germline-derived CDR1 and CDR2 are MNHEY and SVGEGT. Between the trimmed V and J ends, which lost 4 bases and 6 bases, there was a span of 19 bases. This CDR3 spans 16 amino acids. The CDR3 nucleotides read TGTGCCAGCAGTTCCGCCCCCGGGACACTGGGTCAGCCCCAGCATTTT. It yields the protein CASSSAPGTLGQPQHF.

The V gene is TRBV7-9, the J gene TRBJ1-6; D not resolved. The CDR3 is made up of 15 amino acids. The V end lost 4 bases, the J end lost 6 bases, and 13 bases lay between the germline ends. CDR1 is SEHNR, CDR2 FQNEAQ, per germline (reference sequence). The DNA for the CDR3 is TGTGCCAGCAGCTCGACGACCCTCTCTAATTCACCCCTCCACTTT. Translation: CASSSTTLSNSPLHF.